This is a list of T cell receptor beta chains from one sample in a study of CD8+ T cells in alopecia areata. Sequenced by immunoSEQ multiplex PCR; TCRdb stores in-frame clones only, minus some. Of 130,000 to 150,000 clones in the sample, 87% were seen once. The specimen was CD8+ T cells sorted from blood, collected at week 0. These receptors came from a human donor with alopecia areata. Both conserved end residues are part of each CDR3. A D gene is named only where the DNA matches it firmly. Clone size is shown for a subset of rows, as once, few, many or a class of expanded clone.

d_call j_call clone_size v_call cdr3_nt cdr3_aa
TRBD2 TRBJ2-7 NA TRBV7-9 TGTGCCAGCAGAACCTCGGCGGGGGACGAGCAGTACTTC CASRTSAGDEQYF
TRBD1 TRBJ2-2 NA TRBV7-9 TGTGCCAGCAGCCCCCAAGCGGGCGACAGGGGGAAGGTCGGGGAGCTGTTTTTT CASSPQAGDRGKVGELFF
NA TRBJ1-3 NA TRBV5-1 TGCGCCAGCAGCTTAGGCCAAGCGCTATATTTT CASSLGQALYF
TRBD2 TRBJ2-1 NA TRBV27 TGTGCCAGCGGGAGCGGGAGTCGTCATGAGCAGTTCTTC CASGSGSRHEQFF
NA TRBJ2-1 NA TRBV10-2 TGCGCCAGCAGTAGTGGACTTGACAATGAGCAGTTCTTC CASSSGLDNEQFF
NA TRBJ2-3 NA TRBV6-5 TGTGCCAGCGGAATGGGGCTAGATACGCAGTATTTT CASGMGLDTQYF
NA TRBJ2-7 once TRBV5-4 TGTGCCAGCAGCTCGACAGATTCCTACGAGCAGTACTTC CASSSTDSYEQYF
NA TRBJ1-1 NA TRBV7-2 TGTGCCAGCAGCCCCCCAAGGGGGACGTCCGAACCTGAAGCTTTCTTT CASSPPRGTSEPEAFF
TRBD2 TRBJ2-1 NA TRBV27 TGTGCCAGCAGGATTGGACTAGCCGAGAATGAGCAGTTCTTC CASRIGLAENEQFF
NA TRBJ2-2 few TRBV15 TGTGCCACCAGAGATAGGGGCACCGGGGAGCTGTTTTTT CATRDRGTGELFF
NA TRBJ2-1 NA TRBV11-2 TGTGCCAGCAGCTTTTCCATTTATGAGCAGTTCTTC CASSFSIYEQFF
TRBD2 TRBJ2-2 NA TRBV5-4 TGTGCCAGCGGACTAGCGGGTTCGTCCGGGGAGCTGTTTTTT CASGLAGSSGELFF